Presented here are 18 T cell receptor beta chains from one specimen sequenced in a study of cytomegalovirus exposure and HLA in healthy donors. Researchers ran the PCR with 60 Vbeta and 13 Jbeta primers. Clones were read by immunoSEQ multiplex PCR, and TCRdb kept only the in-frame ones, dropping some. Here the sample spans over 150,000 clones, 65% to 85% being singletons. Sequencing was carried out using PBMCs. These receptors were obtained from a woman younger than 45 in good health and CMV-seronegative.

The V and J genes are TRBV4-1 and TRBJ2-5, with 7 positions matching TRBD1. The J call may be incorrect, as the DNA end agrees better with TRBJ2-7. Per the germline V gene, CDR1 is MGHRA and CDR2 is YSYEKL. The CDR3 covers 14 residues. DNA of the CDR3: TGCGCCAGCAGCCGAGGGGACAGAGATTACGAGCAGTACTTC. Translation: CASSRGDRDYEQYF.

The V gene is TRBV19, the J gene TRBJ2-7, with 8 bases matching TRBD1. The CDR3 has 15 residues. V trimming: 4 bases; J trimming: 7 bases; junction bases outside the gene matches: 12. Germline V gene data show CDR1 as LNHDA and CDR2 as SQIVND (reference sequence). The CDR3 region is CASSTYWGRGQEQYF. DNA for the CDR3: TGTGCCAGTAGTACCTACTGGGGCAGGGGGCAGGAGCAGTACTTC. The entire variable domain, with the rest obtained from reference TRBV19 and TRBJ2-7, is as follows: DGGITQSPKYLFRKEGQNVTLSCEQNLNHDAMYWYRQDPGQGLRLIYYSQIVNDFQKGDIAEGYSVSREKKESFPLTVTSAQKNPTAFYLCASSTYWGRGQEQYFGPGTRLTVT.

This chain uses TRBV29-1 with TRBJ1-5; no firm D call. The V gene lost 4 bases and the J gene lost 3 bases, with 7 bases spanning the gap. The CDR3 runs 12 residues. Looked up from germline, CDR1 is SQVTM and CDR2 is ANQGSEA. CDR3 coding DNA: TGCAGCGTTGGAGGTGTCAATCAGCCCCAGCATTTT. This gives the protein CSVGGVNQPQHF. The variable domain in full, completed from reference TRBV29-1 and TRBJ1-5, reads SAVISQKPSRDICQRGTSLTIQCQVDSQVTMMFWYRQQPGQSLTLIATANQGSEATYESGFVIDKFPISRPNLTFSTLTVSNMSPEDSSIYLCSVGGVNQPQHFGDGTRLSIL.

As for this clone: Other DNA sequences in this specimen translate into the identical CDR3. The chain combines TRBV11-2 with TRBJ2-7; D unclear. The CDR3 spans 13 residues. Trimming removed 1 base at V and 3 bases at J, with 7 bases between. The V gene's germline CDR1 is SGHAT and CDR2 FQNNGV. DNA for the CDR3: TGTGCCAGCAGCTTAGGTCACAGCTACGAGCAGTACTTC. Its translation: CASSLGHSYEQYF.

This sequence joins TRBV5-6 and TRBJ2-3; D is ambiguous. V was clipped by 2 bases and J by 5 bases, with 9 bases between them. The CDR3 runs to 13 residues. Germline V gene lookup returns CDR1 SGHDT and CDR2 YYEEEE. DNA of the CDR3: TGTGCCAGCAGCTTCGGGTCTGGAGATACGCAGTATTTT. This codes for CASSFGSGDTQYF. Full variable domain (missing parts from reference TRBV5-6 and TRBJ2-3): DAGVTQSPTHLIKTRGQQVTLRCSPKSGHDTVSWYQQALGQGPQFIFQYYEEEERQRGNFPDRFSGHQFPNYSSELNVNALLLGDSALYLCASSFGSGDTQYFGPGTRLTVL.

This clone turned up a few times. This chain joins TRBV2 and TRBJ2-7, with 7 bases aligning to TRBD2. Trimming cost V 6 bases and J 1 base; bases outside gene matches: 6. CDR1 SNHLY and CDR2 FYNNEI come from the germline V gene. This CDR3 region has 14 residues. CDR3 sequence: CASRAGGMSYEQYF. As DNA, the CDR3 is TGTGCCAGCAGAGCCGGGGGGATGTCCTACGAGCAGTACTTC.

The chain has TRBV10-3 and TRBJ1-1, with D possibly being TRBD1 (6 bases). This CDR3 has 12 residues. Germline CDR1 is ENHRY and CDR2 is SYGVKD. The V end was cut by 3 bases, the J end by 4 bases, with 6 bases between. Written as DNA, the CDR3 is TGTGCCATCAGTGACAGGGGCACTGAAGCTTTCTTT. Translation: CAISDRGTEAFF.

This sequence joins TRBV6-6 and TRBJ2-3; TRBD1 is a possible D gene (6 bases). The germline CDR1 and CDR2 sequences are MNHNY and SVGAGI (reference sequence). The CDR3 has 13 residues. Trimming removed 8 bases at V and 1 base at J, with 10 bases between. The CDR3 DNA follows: TGTGCCAGCCAGGGGTCGGGCACAGATACGCAGTATTTT. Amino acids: CASQGSGTDTQYF.

The CDR3 coding sequence is TGCGCCAGCAGCGTCCCTGCGGGCCGCCCCCACAATGAGCAGTTCTTC. It translates to CASSVPAGRPHNEQFF. The J gene is TRBJ2-1, the V gene TRBV5-1; maybe TRBD2 (5 bases). Between the trimmed V and J ends, which lost 4 bases and 5 bases, there was a span of 19 bases. Looked up from germline, CDR1 is SGHRS and CDR2 is YFSETQ. This CDR3 has 16 residues.

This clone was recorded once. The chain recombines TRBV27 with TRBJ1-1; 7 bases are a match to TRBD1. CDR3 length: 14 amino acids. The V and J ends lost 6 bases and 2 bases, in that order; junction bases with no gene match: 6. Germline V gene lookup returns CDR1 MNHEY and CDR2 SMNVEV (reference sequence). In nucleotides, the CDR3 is TGTGCCAGCAGGACGGGACAGCTTAACACTGAAGCTTTCTTT. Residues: CASRTGQLNTEAFF.

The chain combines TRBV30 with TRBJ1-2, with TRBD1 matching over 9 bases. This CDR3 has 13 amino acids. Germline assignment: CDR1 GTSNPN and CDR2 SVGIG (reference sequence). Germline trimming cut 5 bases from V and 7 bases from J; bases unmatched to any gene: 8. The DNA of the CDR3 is TGTGCCTGGGGAGGACAGGGGATCGGTGGCTACACCTTC. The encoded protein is CAWGGQGIGGYTF.

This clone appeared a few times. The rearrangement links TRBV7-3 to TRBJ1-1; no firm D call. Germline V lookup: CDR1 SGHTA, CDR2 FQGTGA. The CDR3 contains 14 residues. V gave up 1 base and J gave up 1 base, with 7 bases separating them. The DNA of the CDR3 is TGTGCCAGCAGCTTAAATCCCGGGAACACTGAAGCTTTCTTT. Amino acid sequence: CASSLNPGNTEAFF.

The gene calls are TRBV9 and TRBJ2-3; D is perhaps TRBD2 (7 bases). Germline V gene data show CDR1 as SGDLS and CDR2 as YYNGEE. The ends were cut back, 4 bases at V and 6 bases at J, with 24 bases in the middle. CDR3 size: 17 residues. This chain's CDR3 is CASSPRGGSGLGDTQYF. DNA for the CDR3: TGTGCCAGCAGCCCCAGGGGAGGGAGCGGGTTGGGGGATACGCAGTATTTT.

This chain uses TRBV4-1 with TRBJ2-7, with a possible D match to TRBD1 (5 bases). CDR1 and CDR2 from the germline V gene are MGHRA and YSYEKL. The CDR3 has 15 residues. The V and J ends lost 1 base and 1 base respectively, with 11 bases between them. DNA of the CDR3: TGCGCCAGCAGCCAAGGGAGACAGTTTTCCTACGAGCAGTACTTC. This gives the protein CASSQGRQFSYEQYF.

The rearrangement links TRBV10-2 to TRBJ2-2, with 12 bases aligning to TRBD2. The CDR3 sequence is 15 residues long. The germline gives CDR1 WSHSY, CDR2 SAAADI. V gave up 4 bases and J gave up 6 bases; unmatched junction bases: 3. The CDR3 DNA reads TGCGCCAGCAGTGCGACTAGCGGGGGAGCCGGGGAGCTGTTTTTT. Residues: CASSATSGGAGELFF.

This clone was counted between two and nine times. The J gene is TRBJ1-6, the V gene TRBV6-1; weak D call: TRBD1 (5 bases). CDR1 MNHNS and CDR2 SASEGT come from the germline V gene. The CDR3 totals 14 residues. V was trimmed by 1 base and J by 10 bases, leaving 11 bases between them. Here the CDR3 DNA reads TGTGCCAGCAGTGAAGGCAGGGTTCACTCACCCCTCCACTTT. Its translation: CASSEGRVHSPLHF.

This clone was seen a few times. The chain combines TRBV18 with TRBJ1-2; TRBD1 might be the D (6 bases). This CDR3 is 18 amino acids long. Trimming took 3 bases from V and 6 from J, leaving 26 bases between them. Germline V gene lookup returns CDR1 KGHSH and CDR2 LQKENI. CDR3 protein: CASSPPGGAGALRDGYTF. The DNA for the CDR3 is TGTGCCAGCTCACCCCCCGGTGGGGCGGGGGCGCTCCGGGATGGCTACACCTTC.

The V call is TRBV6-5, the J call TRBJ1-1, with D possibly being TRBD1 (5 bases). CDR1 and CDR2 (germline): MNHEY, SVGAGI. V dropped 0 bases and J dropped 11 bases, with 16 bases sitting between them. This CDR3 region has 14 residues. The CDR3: CASSYSQGWLTAFF. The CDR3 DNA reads TGTGCCAGCAGTTACTCGCAGGGATGGTTGACGGCTTTCTTT.